This T cell receptor (beta chain) was captured by sequencing in a study of breast tumors, draining lymph nodes, adjacent tissues. TCRdb redid the calling of the multiplex PCR reads with MiXCR, one entry per CDR3 protein. The sample consists of tens of thousands of distinct CDR3 sequences, 20% to 25% of them appearing once. The germline V gene has CDR1 MNHNS and CDR2 SASEGT. The CDR3 consists of 15 residues. Trimming took 2 bases from V and 3 from J, leaving 14 bases between them. This clonotype was counted at least ten times. The target antigen is unknown. General study results and limits: Compared with lymph nodes, tumors were less diverse; compared with nontumor tissue, more.

Material: breast tumor tissue. This chain uses TRBV6-1 with TRBJ2-7; TRBD1 is a possible D gene (6 bases). This TCR derives from a female donor with breast cancer. Some clones in this sample may be carry-over from other donors' samples. The CDR3 loop is CASSETTGSDYEQYF. The CDR3 DNA reads TGTGCCAGCAGTGAAACTACAGGGTCAGACTACGAGCAGTACTTC.